The subject of this entry is one T cell receptor beta chain. There is no known antigen for this receptor. It has no much larger one-base neighbor in the sample; base qualities were not kept. The data were obtained in a study of CD4 T cells in relation to SARS-CoV-2 and coronaviruses (dated by TCRdb to about 2021). Regarding the study in general: Shared crossreactive spike epitopes were mapped to their HLA restriction using patient-derived lymphoblastoid cell lines. The study assessed, at the TCR clonotype level, memory CD4+ T cell crossreactivity between SARS-CoV-2 and common cold coronavirus spike proteins. The Adaptive Biotechnologies TCR-sequencing kit was used to sequence samples from a few pre-COVID donors and the naive versus memory experiments, whereas other data were Illumina-based. A different, Illumina-based TCR-beta assay was used to sequence expansion assays from other donors in the study. What the research found in general, with its limitations: Crossreactive clones showed significantly weaker SARS-CoV-2-driven expansion than monoreactive clones, consistent with antigenic imprinting. The study was constrained by small numbers of patients and of tested TCRs. Naive versus memory sequencing indicated the assay detects memory recall responses rather than primary responses primed during culture. Because the crossreactivity analysis focused on spike protein, crossreactivity against other viral proteins was not assessed. Pre-pandemic and post-infection samples were not both contributed by any donor, so tracing of the source of pre-existing responses was limited. Roughly 70% of donors had memory CD4+ clonotypes that crossrecognized SARS-CoV-2 and at least one common cold coronavirus spike.

DNA from uncultured naive and memory CD4+ T cells underwent immunoSEQ TCR-beta sequencing at deep resolution. As for the authors' bioinformatics: During preprocessing, nonproductive sequences were discarded, as were any CDR3s that did not begin with C, did not end with F or W, or were shorter than 7 amino acids. Cultured and uncultured naive and memory CD4+ repertoires were searched for previously identified spike- and CEF-reactive CDR3s. CDR3 homology was measured as pairwise Levenshtein distance, computed with the stringdist R package after trimming three terminal residues from each end. As stored in TCRdb, this immuneACCESS dataset retains in-frame rearrangements with V and J assigned. A fraction of the clones does not appear; measured against another copy, unresolved V genes explain less than half of the discrepancy, and the remainder lacks a known reason. Clone size and V and J calls were adopted from that table, with D and trimming inferred from the DNA. This sample comprises tens of thousands of clones, approximately 90% of them detected only once. In total, the top ten clones hold around 1.5% of the sample.

CD4+ T cells from unexposed donors were collected before the COVID-19 pandemic (2011-2018). To separate naive from memory CD4+ T cells, cryopreserved PBMCs first underwent CD4 enrichment and then EasySep naive CD4+ T cell enrichment. The leukapheresis product used for the unexposed donors was purchased from a commercial source. Ficoll-Paque PLUS gradient centrifugation was used to isolate PBMCs from either whole blood or leukapheresis product. PBMCs were either used fresh in the expansion assay or cryopreserved at -140 degrees C. The QIAamp Micro DNA Kit was used to extract genomic DNA from the CD4+ T cells. As encoded in the germline V gene (reference sequence), CDR1 is LNHDA while CDR2 is SQIVND. Reading from cysteine to phenylalanine, the CDR3 counts 14 amino acids. Kept here is only the CDR3 DNA, which spans 42 bases and is read in frame from base 1. The junction shows trimming of 3 bases on V and 6 bases on J, and the gene matches do not reach 2 bases of it.

This clonotype was obtained from a human donor in good health. Recombination joined TRBV19 with TRBJ1-5, and TRBD1 aligns with 10 junction nucleotides. Specimen: memory CD4+ T cells from PBMCs. Per the publication, the cell subset or site label means: memory (non-naive) CD4+ T cells. The CDR3 region has the sequence CASSMGQGFQPQHF. The nucleotides read TGTGCCAGTAGTATGGGACAGGGGTTTCAGCCCCAGCATTTT.